These T cell receptor beta chains were read from a single sample in a study of blood T cell repertoires in COVID-19. Here immunoSEQ multiplex PCR was the method, and the copy in TCRdb shows in-frame clones only, minus some. The sample contains some 180,000 clones, 85% to 90% of which appear only once. Source material: peripheral blood. All receptors come from a man between 65 and 85 years old with active or convalescent COVID-19. Both conserved end residues are part of each CDR3. Fields, in order: clone size, CDR3 length, V gene, J gene, D gene, CDR3 DNA, CDR3 protein. D genes are given only for firm matches. Where a row states a size, it is once, few, many or the class of an expanded clone; other rows omit it.

size: -
length: 16
V: TRBV6-6
J: TRBJ1-1
D: -
DNA: TGTGCCAGCACCAACGGGGGGTTCGTGGGGTTCACTGAAGCTTTCTTT
CDR3: CASTNGGFVGFTEAFF

size: -
length: 16
V: TRBV7-2
J: TRBJ1-5
D: TRBD1
DNA: TGTGCCAGCAGCTCGACAGGGGGTGTAAGCAATCAGCCCCAGCATTTT
CDR3: CASSSTGGVSNQPQHF

size: -
length: 15
V: TRBV2
J: TRBJ1-1
D: -
DNA: TGTGCCAGCAGCCTACGGATCGGGGGGGCGCCAGAAGCTTTCTTT
CDR3: CASSLRIGGAPEAFF

size: once
length: 13
V: TRBV12-3/TRBV12-4
J: TRBJ1-5
D: TRBD1
DNA: TGTGCCAGCAGCCCCGACAGGGGACAGCCCCAGCATTTT
CDR3: CASSPDRGQPQHF

size: few
length: 17
V: TRBV4-3
J: TRBJ1-2
D: -
DNA: TGCGCCAGCAGCCAAGATCTTAGAGACAGAACTAACTATGGCTACACCTTC
CDR3: CASSQDLRDRTNYGYTF

size: -
length: 16
V: TRBV19
J: TRBJ2-6
D: -
DNA: TGTGCCAGTACCAGATCAAAATTCTCTGGGGCCAACGTCCTGACTTTC
CDR3: CASTRSKFSGANVLTF

size: -
length: 14
V: TRBV5-1
J: TRBJ1-5
D: -
DNA: TGCGCCAGCAGCTTCGGCCAGGGTGGACAGCCCCAGCATTTT
CDR3: CASSFGQGGQPQHF

size: -
length: 14
V: TRBV2
J: TRBJ1-2
D: TRBD1
DNA: TGTGCCAGCAGTAGGGGACAGGGATACTATGGCTACACCTTC
CDR3: CASSRGQGYYGYTF

size: -
length: 14
V: TRBV5-1
J: TRBJ2-7
D: -
DNA: TGCGCCAGCAGCTTGGGCCGTAGAAACTACGAGCAGTACTTC
CDR3: CASSLGRRNYEQYF

size: -
length: 16
V: TRBV27
J: TRBJ2-1
D: TRBD2
DNA: TGTGCCAGCAGTTACATTCTAGCGGGCTCCTACAATGAGCAGTTCTTC
CDR3: CASSYILAGSYNEQFF

size: once
length: 15
V: TRBV7-8
J: TRBJ1-6
D: -
DNA: TGTGCCAGCAGCTTAGAAGCCGGGGAAAATTCACCCCTCCACTTT
CDR3: CASSLEAGENSPLHF

size: once
length: 16
V: TRBV18
J: TRBJ2-1
D: -
DNA: TGTGCCAGCTCACCCGGACACCGTACCTCCTACAATGAGCAGTTCTTC
CDR3: CASSPGHRTSYNEQFF

size: -
length: 14
V: TRBV5-6
J: TRBJ1-3
D: -
DNA: TGTGCCAGCAGCTTGAGGAGTGCTGGAAACACCATATATTTT
CDR3: CASSLRSAGNTIYF

size: -
length: 14
V: TRBV5-4
J: TRBJ2-7
D: -
DNA: TGTGCCAGCAGCCTGGCCGGAGTGGACTACGAGCAGTACTTC
CDR3: CASSLAGVDYEQYF

size: -
length: 13
V: TRBV29-1
J: TRBJ1-5
D: -
DNA: TGCAGCGTCGGGGGGACACGGACTTCGTCCCAGCATTTT
CDR3: CSVGGTRTSSQHF

size: -
length: 14
V: TRBV24-1
J: TRBJ2-7
D: TRBD2
DNA: TGTGCCACCAGCTACTCTAGCGGGAGCAACGAGCAGTACTTC
CDR3: CATSYSSGSNEQYF

size: -
length: 15
V: TRBV5-1
J: TRBJ1-3
D: -
DNA: TGCGCCAGCAGCTCATTCCCACACTCTGGAAACACCATATATTTT
CDR3: CASSSFPHSGNTIYF

size: -
length: 12
V: TRBV6-2/TRBV6-3
J: TRBJ2-7
D: -
DNA: TGTGCCAGCAGTTACTTCCAATACGAGCAGTACTTC
CDR3: CASSYFQYEQYF

size: -
length: 13
V: TRBV10-3
J: TRBJ1-5
D: -
DNA: TGTGCCATCAGTTCGAGGGGGAACCAGCCCCAGCATTTT
CDR3: CAISSRGNQPQHF

size: -
length: 16
V: TRBV28
J: TRBJ1-6
D: TRBD1
DNA: TGTGCCAGCAGTCTACCCGAGGGGGCTAGTAATTCACCCCTCCACTTT
CDR3: CASSLPEGASNSPLHF

size: -
length: 15
V: TRBV19
J: TRBJ1-2
D: TRBD1
DNA: TGTGCCAGTAGTATCAGGACAGGGATAAACTATGGCTACACCTTC
CDR3: CASSIRTGINYGYTF

size: -
length: 14
V: TRBV5-1
J: TRBJ2-7
D: -
DNA: TGCGCCAGCAGCTTGGGGCAGGGATTCTACGAGCAGTACTTC
CDR3: CASSLGQGFYEQYF

size: -
length: 16
V: TRBV3-1/TRBV3-2
J: TRBJ1-2
D: TRBD1
DNA: TGTGCCAGCAGCCAAGACGGGTGGGACAGGGGCTATGGCTACACCTTC
CDR3: CASSQDGWDRGYGYTF

size: -
length: 11
V: TRBV30
J: TRBJ1-1
D: TRBD1
DNA: TGTGCCTGGAGCGGGACAGCTGAAGCTTTCTTT
CDR3: CAWSGTAEAFF

size: -
length: 17
V: TRBV19
J: TRBJ1-5
D: TRBD1
DNA: TGTGCCAGTAGTATTACCGGGACAGGGACAAGCAATCAGCCCCAGCATTTT
CDR3: CASSITGTGTSNQPQHF

size: -
length: 14
V: TRBV28
J: TRBJ1-5
D: -
DNA: TGTGCCAGCAGTTTTATGGGCAGAGGGCAGCCCCAGCATTTT
CDR3: CASSFMGRGQPQHF

size: -
length: 15
V: TRBV28
J: TRBJ2-7
D: TRBD1
DNA: TGTGCCAGCAGAAAACCGGGACAGGGGTCCTACGAGCAGTACTTC
CDR3: CASRKPGQGSYEQYF

size: -
length: 14
V: TRBV3-1/TRBV3-2
J: TRBJ2-7
D: -
DNA: TGTGCCAGCAGCCAAGGTAGGGGCACGGTGGAGCAGTACTTC
CDR3: CASSQGRGTVEQYF

size: -
length: 15
V: TRBV5-4
J: TRBJ1-3
D: -
DNA: TGTGCCAGCAGCATTGGAGGGGCTCGGGGAAACACCATATATTTT
CDR3: CASSIGGARGNTIYF

size: -
length: 15
V: TRBV27
J: TRBJ1-4
D: TRBD1
DNA: TGTGCCAGCAGTTTTGGGACAGGGGCCGATGAAAAACTGTTTTTT
CDR3: CASSFGTGADEKLFF

size: once
length: 16
V: TRBV7-9
J: TRBJ1-2
D: TRBD1
DNA: TGTGCCAGCAGCCCACGGGACAGGCTACAGGACTATGGCTACACCTTC
CDR3: CASSPRDRLQDYGYTF

size: few
length: 14
V: TRBV29-1
J: TRBJ2-1
D: TRBD2
DNA: TGCAGCGCCCCCACTAGCGGGGGATACAATGAGCAGTTCTTC
CDR3: CSAPTSGGYNEQFF

size: -
length: 17
V: TRBV7-2
J: TRBJ2-5
D: TRBD2
DNA: TGTGCCAGCAGCTTAGGGGGACTAGCGGGGTTAGTGGAGACCCAGTACTTC
CDR3: CASSLGGLAGLVETQYF

size: -
length: 14
V: TRBV19
J: TRBJ2-1
D: TRBD2
DNA: TGTGCCAGTAGTATAGGACCCGCGGGGGGTGAGCAGTTCTTC
CDR3: CASSIGPAGGEQFF

size: few
length: 14
V: TRBV2
J: TRBJ1-1
D: TRBD1
DNA: TGTGCCAGCAGAGAGGGACAGATGAACACTGAAGCTTTCTTT
CDR3: CASREGQMNTEAFF

size: -
length: 15
V: TRBV2
J: TRBJ1-6
D: TRBD1
DNA: TGTGCCAGCAGCCGGACAGGGTCGGATAATTCACCCCTCCACTTT
CDR3: CASSRTGSDNSPLHF

size: -
length: 15
V: TRBV6-4
J: TRBJ2-1
D: -
DNA: TGTGCCAGCAGTGCGGGGCAGGGGTCGTGGAATGAGCAGTTCTTC
CDR3: CASSAGQGSWNEQFF

size: -
length: 15
V: TRBV5-1
J: TRBJ2-3
D: -
DNA: TGCGCCAGCGCCGGCGGGGCTCGCTTCGGAGATACGCAGTATTTT
CDR3: CASAGGARFGDTQYF

size: -
length: 16
V: TRBV4-1
J: TRBJ1-5
D: TRBD1
DNA: TGCGCCAGCAGCCAAGGACAGGGGGCGGGTCATCAGCCCCAGCATTTT
CDR3: CASSQGQGAGHQPQHF

size: -
length: 13
V: TRBV29-1
J: TRBJ2-5
D: -
DNA: TGCAGCGTTAGGCCAGGGGATCTGGAGACCCAGTACTTC
CDR3: CSVRPGDLETQYF

size: -
length: 13
V: TRBV27
J: TRBJ1-5
D: -
DNA: TGTGCCAGCAGAAATCATAGCAATCAGCCCCAGCATTTT
CDR3: CASRNHSNQPQHF

size: -
length: 15
V: TRBV28
J: TRBJ1-1
D: TRBD1
DNA: TGTGCCAGCAGTTCGAGGACAGGGAGAGGCACTGAAGCTTTCTTT
CDR3: CASSSRTGRGTEAFF

size: -
length: 14
V: TRBV5-1
J: TRBJ2-2
D: TRBD1
DNA: TGCGCCAGCAGCTTGTACAGGGGGACCGGGGAGCTGTTTTTT
CDR3: CASSLYRGTGELFF

size: -
length: 16
V: TRBV4-1
J: TRBJ1-2
D: -
DNA: TGCGCCAGCAGCCAAGATGGGGGGACCGCGCCTGGGGGCTACACCTTC
CDR3: CASSQDGGTAPGGYTF

size: -
length: 14
V: TRBV6-5
J: TRBJ2-5
D: TRBD1
DNA: TGTGCCAGCAGTACCACAGGGGATCAAGAGACCCAGTACTTC
CDR3: CASSTTGDQETQYF